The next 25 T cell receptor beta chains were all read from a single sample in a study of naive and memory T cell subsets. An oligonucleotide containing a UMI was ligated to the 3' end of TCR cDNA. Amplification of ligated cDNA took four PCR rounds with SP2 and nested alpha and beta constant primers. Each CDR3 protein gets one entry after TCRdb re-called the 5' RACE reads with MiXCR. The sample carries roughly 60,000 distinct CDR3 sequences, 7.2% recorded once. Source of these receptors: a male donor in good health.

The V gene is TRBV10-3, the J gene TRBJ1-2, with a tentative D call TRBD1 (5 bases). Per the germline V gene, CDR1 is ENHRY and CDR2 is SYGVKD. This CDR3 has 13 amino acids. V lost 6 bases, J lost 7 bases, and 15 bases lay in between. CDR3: CAISATQGGGYTF. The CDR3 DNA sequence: TGTGCCATCAGCGCCACCCAGGGTGGTGGCTACACCTTC.

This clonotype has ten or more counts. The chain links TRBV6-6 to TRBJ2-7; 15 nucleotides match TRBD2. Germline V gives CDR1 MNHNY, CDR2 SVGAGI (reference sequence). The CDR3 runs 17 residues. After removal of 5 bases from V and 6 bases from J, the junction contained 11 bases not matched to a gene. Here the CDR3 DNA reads TGTGCCAGCAGTCCTTTCGGACTAGCGGGAGGGTTAGGCGAGCAGTACTTC. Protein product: CASSPFGLAGGLGEQYF.

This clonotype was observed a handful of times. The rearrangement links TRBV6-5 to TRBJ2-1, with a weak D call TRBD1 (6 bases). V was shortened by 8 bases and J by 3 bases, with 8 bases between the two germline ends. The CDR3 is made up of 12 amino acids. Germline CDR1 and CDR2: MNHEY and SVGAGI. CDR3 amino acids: CASQDSYNEQFF. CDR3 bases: TGTGCCAGCCAGGACAGCTACAATGAGCAGTTCTTC.

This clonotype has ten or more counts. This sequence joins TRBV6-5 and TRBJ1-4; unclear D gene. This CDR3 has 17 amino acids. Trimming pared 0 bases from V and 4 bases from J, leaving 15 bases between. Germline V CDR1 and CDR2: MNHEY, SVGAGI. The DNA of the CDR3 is TGTGCCAGCAGTTACTCGGGCTTGTCAGGTGGTAATGAAAAACTGTTTTTT. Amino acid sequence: CASSYSGLSGGNEKLFF.

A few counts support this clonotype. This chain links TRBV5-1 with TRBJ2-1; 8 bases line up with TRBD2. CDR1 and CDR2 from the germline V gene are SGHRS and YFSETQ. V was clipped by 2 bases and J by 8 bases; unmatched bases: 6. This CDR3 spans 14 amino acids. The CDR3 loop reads CASSFGLASDEQFF. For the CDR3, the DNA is TGCGCCAGCAGCTTCGGACTAGCTAGCGATGAGCAGTTCTTC.

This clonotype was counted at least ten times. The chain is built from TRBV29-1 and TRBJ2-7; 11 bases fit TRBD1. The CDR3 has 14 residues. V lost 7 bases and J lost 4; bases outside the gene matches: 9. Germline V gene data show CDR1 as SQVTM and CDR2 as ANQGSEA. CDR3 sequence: CSASRGTGGYEQYF. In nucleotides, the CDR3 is TGCAGCGCCTCCCGCGGGACAGGGGGATACGAGCAGTACTTC.

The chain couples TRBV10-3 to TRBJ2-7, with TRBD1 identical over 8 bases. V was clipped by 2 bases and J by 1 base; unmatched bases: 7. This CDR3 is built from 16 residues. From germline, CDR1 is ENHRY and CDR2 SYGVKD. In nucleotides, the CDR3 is TGTGCCATCAGTGAGGGGACAGGTCCCCCATCCTACGAGCAGTACTTC. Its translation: CAISEGTGPPSYEQYF.

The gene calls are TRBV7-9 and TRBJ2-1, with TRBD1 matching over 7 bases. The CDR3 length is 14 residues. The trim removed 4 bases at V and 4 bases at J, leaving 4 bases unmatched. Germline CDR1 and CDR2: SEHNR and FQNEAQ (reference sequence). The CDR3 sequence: CASSYGTEYNEQFF. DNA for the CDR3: TGTGCCAGCAGCTACGGGACAGAATACAATGAGCAGTTCTTC.

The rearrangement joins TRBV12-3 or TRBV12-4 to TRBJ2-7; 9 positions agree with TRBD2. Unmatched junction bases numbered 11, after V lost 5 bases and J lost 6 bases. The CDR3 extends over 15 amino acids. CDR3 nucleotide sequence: TGTGCCAGCAGTACAAACTTAGCGGGGGCTTTCGAGCAGTACTTC. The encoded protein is CASSTNLAGAFEQYF.

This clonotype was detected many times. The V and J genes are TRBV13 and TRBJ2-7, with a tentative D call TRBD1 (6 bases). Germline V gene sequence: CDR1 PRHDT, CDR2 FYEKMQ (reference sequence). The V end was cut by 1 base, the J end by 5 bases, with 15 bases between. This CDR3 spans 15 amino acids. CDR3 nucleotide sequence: TGTGCCAGCAGCTTAGCTGGGGGCGGAGCGCACGAGCAGTACTTC. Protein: CASSLAGGGAHEQYF.

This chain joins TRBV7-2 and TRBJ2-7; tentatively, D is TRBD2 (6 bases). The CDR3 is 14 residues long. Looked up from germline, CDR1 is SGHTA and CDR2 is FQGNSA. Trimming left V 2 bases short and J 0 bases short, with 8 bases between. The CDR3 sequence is CASSLWTISYEQYF. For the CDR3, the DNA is TGTGCCAGCAGCTTATGGACTATCTCCTACGAGCAGTACTTC. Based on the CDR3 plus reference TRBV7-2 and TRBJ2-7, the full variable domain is GAGVSQSPSNKVTEKGKDVELRCDPISGHTALYWYRQSLGQGLEFLIYFQGNSAPDKSGLPSDRFSAERTGGSVSTLTIQRTQQEDSAVYLCASSLWTISYEQYFGPGTRLTVT.

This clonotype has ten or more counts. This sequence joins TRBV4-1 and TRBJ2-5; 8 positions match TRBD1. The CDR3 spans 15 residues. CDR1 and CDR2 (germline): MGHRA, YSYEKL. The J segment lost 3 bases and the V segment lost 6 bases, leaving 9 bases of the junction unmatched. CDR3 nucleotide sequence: TGCGCCAGCAGGCAGACAGGGGCGGAAGAAGAGACCCAGTACTTC. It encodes CASRQTGAEEETQYF.

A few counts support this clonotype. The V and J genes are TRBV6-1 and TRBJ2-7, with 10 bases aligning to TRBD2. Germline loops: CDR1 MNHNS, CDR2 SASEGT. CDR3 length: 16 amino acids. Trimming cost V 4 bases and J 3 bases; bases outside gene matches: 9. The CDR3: CASSASTSGVLYEQYF. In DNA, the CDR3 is TGTGCCAGCAGTGCTTCCACTAGCGGGGTCCTCTACGAGCAGTACTTC.

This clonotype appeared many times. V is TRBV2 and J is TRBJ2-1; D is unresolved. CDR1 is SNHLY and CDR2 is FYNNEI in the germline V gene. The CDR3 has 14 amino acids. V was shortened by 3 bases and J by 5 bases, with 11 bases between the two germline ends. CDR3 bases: TGTGCCAGCAGTGATTACAGAATCGACAATGAGCAGTTCTTC. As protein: CASSDYRIDNEQFF.

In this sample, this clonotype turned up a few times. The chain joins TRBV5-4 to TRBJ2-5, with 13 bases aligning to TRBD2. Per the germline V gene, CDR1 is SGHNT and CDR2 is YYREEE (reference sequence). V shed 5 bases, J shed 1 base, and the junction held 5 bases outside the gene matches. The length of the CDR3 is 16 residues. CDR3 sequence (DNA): TGTGCCAGCAGTTTAGGGACTAGCGGGGTCCAAGAGACCCAGTACTTC. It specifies CASSLGTSGVQETQYF.

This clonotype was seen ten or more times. DNA of the CDR3: TGTGCCAGCAGCTTAGGAGCGGGGGGGAGAGAGACCCAGTACTTC. Translation gives CASSLGAGGRETQYF. The rearrangement uses TRBV7-2 and TRBJ2-5; TRBD2 matches 10 bases. This CDR3 is 15 amino acids long. Germline V gives CDR1 SGHTA, CDR2 FQGNSA. V lost 1 base and J lost 4; bases outside the gene matches: 3.

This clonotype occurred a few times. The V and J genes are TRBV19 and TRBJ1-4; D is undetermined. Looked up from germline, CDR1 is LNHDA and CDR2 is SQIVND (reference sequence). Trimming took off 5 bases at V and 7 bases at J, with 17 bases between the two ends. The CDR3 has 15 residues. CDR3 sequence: CASSVFPSQSEKLFF. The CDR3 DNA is TGTGCCAGTAGTGTATTTCCTTCGCAGAGTGAAAAACTGTTTTTT. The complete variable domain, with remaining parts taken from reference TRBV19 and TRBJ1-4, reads DGGITQSPKYLFRKEGQNVTLSCEQNLNHDAMYWYRQDPGQGLRLIYYSQIVNDFQKGDIAEGYSVSREKKESFPLTVTSAQKNPTAFYLCASSVFPSQSEKLFFGSGTQLSVL.

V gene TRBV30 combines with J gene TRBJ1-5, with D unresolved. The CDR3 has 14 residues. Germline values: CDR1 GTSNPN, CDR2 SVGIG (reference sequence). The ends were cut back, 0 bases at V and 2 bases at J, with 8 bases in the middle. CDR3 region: CAWSVNAGNQPQHF. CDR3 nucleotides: TGTGCCTGGAGTGTGAACGCTGGCAATCAGCCCCAGCATTTT.

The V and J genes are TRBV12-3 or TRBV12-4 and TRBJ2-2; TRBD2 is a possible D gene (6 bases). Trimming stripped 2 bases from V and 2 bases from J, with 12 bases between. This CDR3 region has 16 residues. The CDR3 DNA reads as TGTGCCAGCAGTTTATACGGGACTCTTAACACCGGGGAGCTGTTTTTT. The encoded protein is CASSLYGTLNTGELFF.

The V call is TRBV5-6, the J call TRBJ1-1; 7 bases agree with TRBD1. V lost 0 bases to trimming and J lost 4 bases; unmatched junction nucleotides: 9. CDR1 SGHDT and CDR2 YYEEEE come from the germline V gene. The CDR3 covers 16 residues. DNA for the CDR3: TGTGCCAGCAGCTTGGGCAGGGGGTTAGTGGGCACTGAAGCTTTCTTT. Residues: CASSLGRGLVGTEAFF. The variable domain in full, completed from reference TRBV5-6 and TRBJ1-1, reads DAGVTQSPTHLIKTRGQQVTLRCSPKSGHDTVSWYQQALGQGPQFIFQYYEEEERQRGNFPDRFSGHQFPNYSSELNVNALLLGDSALYLCASSLGRGLVGTEAFFGQGTRLTVV.

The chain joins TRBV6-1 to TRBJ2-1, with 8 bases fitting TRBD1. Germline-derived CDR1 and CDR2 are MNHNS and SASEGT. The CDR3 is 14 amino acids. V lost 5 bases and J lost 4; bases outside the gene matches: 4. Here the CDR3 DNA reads TGTGCCAGCAGTCCAGGACAGGGATACAATGAGCAGTTCTTC. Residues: CASSPGQGYNEQFF.

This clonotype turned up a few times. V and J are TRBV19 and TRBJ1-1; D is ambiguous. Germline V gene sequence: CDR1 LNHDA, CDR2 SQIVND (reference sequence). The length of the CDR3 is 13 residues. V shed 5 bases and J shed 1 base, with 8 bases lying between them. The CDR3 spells CASSSSANTEAFF. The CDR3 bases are TGTGCCAGTAGTTCGTCGGCGAACACTGAAGCTTTCTTT. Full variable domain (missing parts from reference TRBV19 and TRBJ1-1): DGGITQSPKYLFRKEGQNVTLSCEQNLNHDAMYWYRQDPGQGLRLIYYSQIVNDFQKGDIAEGYSVSREKKESFPLTVTSAQKNPTAFYLCASSSSANTEAFFGQGTRLTVV.

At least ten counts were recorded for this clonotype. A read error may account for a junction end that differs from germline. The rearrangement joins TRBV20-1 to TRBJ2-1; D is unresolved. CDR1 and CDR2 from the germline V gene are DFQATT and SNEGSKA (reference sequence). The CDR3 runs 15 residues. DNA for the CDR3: TGCAGTGCAAGAGCCTTGGGAAGCTCCTACAATGAGCAGTTCTTC. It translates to CSARALGSSYNEQFF.

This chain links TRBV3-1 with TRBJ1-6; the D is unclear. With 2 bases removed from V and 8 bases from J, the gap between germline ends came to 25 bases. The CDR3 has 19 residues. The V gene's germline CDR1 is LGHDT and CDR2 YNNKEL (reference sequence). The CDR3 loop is CASSQSAPRAGPQDSPLHF. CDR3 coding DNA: TGTGCCAGCAGCCAATCTGCCCCGCGAGCCGGGCCCCAGGATTCACCCCTCCACTTT.

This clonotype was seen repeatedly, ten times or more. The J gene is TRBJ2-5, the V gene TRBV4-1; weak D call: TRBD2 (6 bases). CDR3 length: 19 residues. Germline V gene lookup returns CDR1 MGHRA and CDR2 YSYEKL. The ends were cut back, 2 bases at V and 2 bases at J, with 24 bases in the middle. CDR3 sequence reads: CASSQPSTGDVGEQETQYF. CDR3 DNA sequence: TGCGCCAGCAGCCAACCCTCGACGGGGGACGTAGGCGAACAAGAGACCCAGTACTTC.